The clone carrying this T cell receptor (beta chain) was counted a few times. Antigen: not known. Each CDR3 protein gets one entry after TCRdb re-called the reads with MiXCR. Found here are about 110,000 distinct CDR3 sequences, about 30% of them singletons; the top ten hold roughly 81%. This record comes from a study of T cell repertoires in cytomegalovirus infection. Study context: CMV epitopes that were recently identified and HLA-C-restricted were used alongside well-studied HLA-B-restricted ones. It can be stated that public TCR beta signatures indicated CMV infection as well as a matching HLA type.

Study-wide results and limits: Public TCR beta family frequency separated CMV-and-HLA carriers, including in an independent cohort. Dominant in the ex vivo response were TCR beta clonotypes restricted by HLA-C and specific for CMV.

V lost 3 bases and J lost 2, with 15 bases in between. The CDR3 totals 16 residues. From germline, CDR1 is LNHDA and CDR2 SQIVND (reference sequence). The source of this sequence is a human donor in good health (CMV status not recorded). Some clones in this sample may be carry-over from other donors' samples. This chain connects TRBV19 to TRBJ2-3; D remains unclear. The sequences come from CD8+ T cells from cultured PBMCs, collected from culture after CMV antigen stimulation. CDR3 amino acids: CASSIGQRSSTDTQYF. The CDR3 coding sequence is TGTGCCAGTAGTATTGGGCAGAGATCCTCCACAGATACGCAGTATTTT.